This record covers a single T cell receptor (beta chain). This sample was included in a study of blood T cell repertoires in COVID-19. In the study's own analysis: By means of reference gene primer amplification, nucleated cell counts were estimated. This table comes from immunoSEQ multiplex PCR, and its TCRdb copy is limited to in-frame clones, with some not included. The V and J calls and the clone size are those of that table, but D and trimming were determined from the DNA. The sample has about 140,000 clones, 88% seen once; the top ten hold 1.5%. The CDR3 contains 15 residues. Trimming left V 2 bases short and J 0 bases short, with 8 bases between. From germline, CDR1 is KGHSY and CDR2 FQNENV.

V gene TRBV16 combines with J gene TRBJ1-3, with unresolved D. The sequencing input was peripheral blood. This TCR derives from a woman aged 55-69 years with acute or convalescent COVID-19. The CDR3 nucleotides read TGTGCCAGCAGCCAAACTATAATCTCTGGAAACACCATATATTTT. Its translation is CASSQTIISGNTIYF.